One sample yielded the 4 T cell receptor beta chains listed below, sequenced in a study of T cells in localized non-small cell lung cancer. Libraries were prepared by immunoSEQ multiplex PCR; TCRdb keeps only in-frame clonotypes and omits some of them. Among 1,300 to 1,500 clones listed, approximately 20% were seen once. This specimen consisted of normal lung tissue next to the tumor, obtained before any cancer treatment. All receptors come from a woman aged 40-75 years with stage I lung adenocarcinoma.

The chain is built from TRBV6-8 and TRBJ2-3, with TRBD2 matching 9 bases. V was clipped by 0 bases and J by 4 bases; unmatched bases: 2. Germline V lookup: CDR1 MNHGY, CDR2 SAAAGT. The CDR3 runs 15 residues. CDR3 nucleotide sequence: TGTGCCAGCAGTTACTCGGCGGGAGGGGCAGATACGCAGTATTTT. Protein product: CASSYSAGGADTQYF.

This clone was counted between two and nine times. The genes are TRBV11-3 and TRBJ2-7; D not certain. From germline, CDR1 is SGHNT and CDR2 YENEEA. CDR3 length equals 15 residues. V gave up 4 bases and J gave up 4 bases, with 17 bases separating them. CDR3 in DNA: TGTGCCAGCAGCTCCCGGGTTGGGATAACTTACGAGCAGTACTTC. Amino acids: CASSSRVGITYEQYF.

This clone was found a few times. This sequence joins TRBV5-1 and TRBJ2-2; D perhaps matches TRBD2 (5 bases). The ends were cut back, 4 bases at V and 7 bases at J, with 17 bases in the middle. Germline CDR1 SGHRS, CDR2 YFSETQ. The CDR3 is 15 residues long. CDR3 loop: CASSLRSAGDGELFF. Here the CDR3 DNA reads TGCGCCAGCAGCCTACGCTCGGCGGGCGACGGGGAGCTGTTTTTT.

This clone showed up just a few times. This chain uses TRBV11-3 with TRBJ2-5; 7 bases fit TRBD1. This CDR3 is built from 16 residues. Germline loops: CDR1 SGHNT, CDR2 YENEEA. Trimming at V came to 1 base and at J to 2 bases, leaving 7 bases not matched to a gene. CDR3 sequence: CASSLGLQGPQETQYF. The CDR3 DNA is TGTGCCAGCAGCTTAGGACTACAGGGGCCACAAGAGACCCAGTACTTC.